This paragraph reports one T cell receptor (beta chain). No antigen is known for it. The source of the sample is a study of cytomegalovirus exposure and HLA in healthy donors. Study-wide findings and caveats: As was reported, the classifier diagnosed cytomegalovirus status with high specificity and sensitivity.

This CDR3 has 18 residues. Trimming removed 1 base from V and 4 bases from J; junction bases left unmatched: 13. In germline, CDR1 is SGHTA, CDR2 FQGNSA. The data were produced by immunoSEQ multiplex PCR, yet TCRdb's version contains in-frame clones alone and is incomplete. The repertoire holds about 140,000 clones, with just under 85% as singletons. Material: PBMCs. The receptor was derived from a man aged 25 to 45 in good health and CMV-seropositive. The chain couples TRBV7-2 to TRBJ2-7; 10 bases agree with TRBD2. The CDR3 coding sequence is TGTGCCAGCAGCTTAGTGGGGGAGGGCTGGACTAGCGGTTACGAGCAGTACTTC. This translates into CASSLVGEGWTSGYEQYF.